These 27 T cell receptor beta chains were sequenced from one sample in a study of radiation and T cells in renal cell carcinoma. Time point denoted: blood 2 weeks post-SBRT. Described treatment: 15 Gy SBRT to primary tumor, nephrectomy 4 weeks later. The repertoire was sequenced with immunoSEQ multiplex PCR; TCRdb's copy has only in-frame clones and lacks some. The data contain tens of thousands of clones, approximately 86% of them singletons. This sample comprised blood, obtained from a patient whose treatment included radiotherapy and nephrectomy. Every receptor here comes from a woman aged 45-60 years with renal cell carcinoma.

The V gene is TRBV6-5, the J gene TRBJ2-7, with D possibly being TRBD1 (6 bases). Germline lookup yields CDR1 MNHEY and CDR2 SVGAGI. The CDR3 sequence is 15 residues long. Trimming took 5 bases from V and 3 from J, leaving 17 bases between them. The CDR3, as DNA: TGTGCCAGCAGTGCAAAAACAGGGAGACACTACGAGCAGTACTTC. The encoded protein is CASSAKTGRHYEQYF.

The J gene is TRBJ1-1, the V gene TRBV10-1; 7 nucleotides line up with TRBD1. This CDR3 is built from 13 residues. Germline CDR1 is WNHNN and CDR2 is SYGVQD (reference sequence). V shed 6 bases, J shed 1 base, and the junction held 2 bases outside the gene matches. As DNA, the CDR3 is TGCGCCAGCAGCCGGACAGGGAACACTGAAGCTTTCTTT. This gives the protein CASSRTGNTEAFF.

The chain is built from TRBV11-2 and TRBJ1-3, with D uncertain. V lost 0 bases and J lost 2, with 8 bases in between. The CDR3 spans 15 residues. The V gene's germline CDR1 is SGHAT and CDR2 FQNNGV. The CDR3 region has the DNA TGTGCCAGCAGCTTAGATAGTACAGCTGGAAACACCATATATTTT. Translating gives CASSLDSTAGNTIYF.

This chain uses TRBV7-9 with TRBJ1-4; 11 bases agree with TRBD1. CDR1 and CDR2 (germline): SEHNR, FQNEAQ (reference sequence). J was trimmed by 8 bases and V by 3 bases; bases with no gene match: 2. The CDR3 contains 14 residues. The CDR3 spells CASSLDRGREKLFF. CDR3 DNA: TGTGCCAGCAGCTTGGACAGGGGGCGGGAAAAACTGTTTTTT.

CDR3 residues: CASSPTTGSEKLFF. CDR3 coding DNA: TGCGCCAGCAGCCCGACGACAGGTTCTGAAAAACTGTTTTTT. V and J are TRBV5-1 and TRBJ1-4; TRBD1 is a possible D gene (6 bases). The CDR3 runs to 14 residues. The V gene's germline CDR1 is SGHRS and CDR2 YFSETQ. The ends were cut back, 4 bases at V and 7 bases at J, with 14 bases in the middle.

Here the CDR3 DNA reads TGTGCCAGCAGTGCCTACGGGGGACCGGGCTACGAGCAGTACTTC. It translates to CASSAYGGPGYEQYF. The chain combines TRBV6-6 with TRBJ2-7, with a tentative D call TRBD2 (6 bases). The CDR3 is 15 amino acids. Germline V gene data show CDR1 as MNHNY and CDR2 as SVGAGI (reference sequence). Between the trimmed V and J ends, which lost 5 bases and 3 bases, there was a span of 17 bases.

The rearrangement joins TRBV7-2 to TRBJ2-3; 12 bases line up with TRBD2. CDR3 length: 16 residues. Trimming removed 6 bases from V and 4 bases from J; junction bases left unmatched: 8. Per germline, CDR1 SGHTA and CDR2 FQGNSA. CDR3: CASRATSGSPADTQYF. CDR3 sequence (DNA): TGTGCCAGCAGGGCGACTAGCGGGAGCCCGGCAGATACGCAGTATTTT.

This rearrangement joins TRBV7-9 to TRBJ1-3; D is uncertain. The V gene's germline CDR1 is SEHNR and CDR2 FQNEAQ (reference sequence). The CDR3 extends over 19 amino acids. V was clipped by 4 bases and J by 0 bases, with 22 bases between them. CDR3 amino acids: CASSSPFGRFRRSGNTIYF. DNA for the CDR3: TGTGCCAGCAGCTCCCCATTCGGACGTTTTCGCCGCTCTGGAAACACCATATATTTT.

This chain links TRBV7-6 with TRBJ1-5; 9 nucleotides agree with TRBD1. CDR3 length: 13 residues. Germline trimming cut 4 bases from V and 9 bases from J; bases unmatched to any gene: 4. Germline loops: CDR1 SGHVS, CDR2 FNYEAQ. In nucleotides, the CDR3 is TGTGCCAGCAGCTCTGGACAGGGGCGGCCCCAGCATTTT. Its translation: CASSSGQGRPQHF.

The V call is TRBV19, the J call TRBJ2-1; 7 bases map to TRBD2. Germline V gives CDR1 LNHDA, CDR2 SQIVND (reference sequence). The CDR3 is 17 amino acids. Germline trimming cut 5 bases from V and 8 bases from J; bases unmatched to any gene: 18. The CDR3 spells CASSPDVAGDLSDEQFF. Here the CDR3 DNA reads TGTGCCAGTAGTCCTGATGTGGCGGGGGATCTGAGCGATGAGCAGTTCTTC.

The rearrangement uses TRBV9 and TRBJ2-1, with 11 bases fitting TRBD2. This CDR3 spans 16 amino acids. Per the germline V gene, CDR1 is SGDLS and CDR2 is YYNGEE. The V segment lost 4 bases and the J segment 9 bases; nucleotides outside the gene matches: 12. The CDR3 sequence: CASSPRSLAGGVEQFF. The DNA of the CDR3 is TGTGCCAGCAGCCCCCGTTCCCTAGCGGGAGGCGTTGAGCAGTTCTTC.

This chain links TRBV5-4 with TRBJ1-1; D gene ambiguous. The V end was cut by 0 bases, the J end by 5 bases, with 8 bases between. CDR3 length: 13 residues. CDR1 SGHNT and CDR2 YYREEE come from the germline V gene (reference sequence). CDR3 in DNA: TGTGCCAGCAGCTTGGGAGGGATTACTGAAGCTTTCTTT. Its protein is CASSLGGITEAFF.

The CDR3 region has the DNA TGTGCCAGCAGCTTTCGTCAGGGAAGTGAGGAGCAGTACTTC. Its protein product is CASSFRQGSEEQYF. This chain joins TRBV7-2 and TRBJ2-7, with D possibly being TRBD1 (5 bases). Trimming took off 3 bases at V and 7 bases at J, with 16 bases between the two ends. The CDR3 covers 14 residues. Per the germline V gene, CDR1 is SGHTA and CDR2 is FQGNSA.

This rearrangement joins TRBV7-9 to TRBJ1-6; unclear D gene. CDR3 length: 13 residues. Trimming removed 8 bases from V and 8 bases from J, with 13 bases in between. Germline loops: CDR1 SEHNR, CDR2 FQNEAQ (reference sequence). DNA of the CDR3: TGTGCCAGCGGAGAGCCCGGGGATTCACCCCTCCACTTT. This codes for CASGEPGDSPLHF.

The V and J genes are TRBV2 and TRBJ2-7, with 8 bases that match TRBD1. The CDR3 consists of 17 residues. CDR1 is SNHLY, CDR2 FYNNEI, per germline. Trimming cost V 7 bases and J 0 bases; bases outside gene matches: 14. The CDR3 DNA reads TGTGCCAGCAATATGGGGACAGGAGAGTCCAGCTCCTACGAGCAGTACTTC. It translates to CASNMGTGESSSYEQYF.

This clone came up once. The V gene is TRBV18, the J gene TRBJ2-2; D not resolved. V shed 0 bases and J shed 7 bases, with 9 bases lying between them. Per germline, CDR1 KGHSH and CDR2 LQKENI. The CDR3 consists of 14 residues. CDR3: CASSPPSIGGELFF. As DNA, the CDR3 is TGTGCCAGCTCACCACCTTCGATCGGCGGGGAGCTGTTTTTT.

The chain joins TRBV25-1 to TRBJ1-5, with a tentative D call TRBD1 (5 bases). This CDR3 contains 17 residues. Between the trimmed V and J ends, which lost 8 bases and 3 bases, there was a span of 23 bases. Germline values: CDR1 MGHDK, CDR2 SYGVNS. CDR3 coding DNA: TGTGCCAGCTCGCGGCCGGGACCTCATACAAACAATCAGCCCCAGCATTTT. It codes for CASSRPGPHTNNQPQHF.

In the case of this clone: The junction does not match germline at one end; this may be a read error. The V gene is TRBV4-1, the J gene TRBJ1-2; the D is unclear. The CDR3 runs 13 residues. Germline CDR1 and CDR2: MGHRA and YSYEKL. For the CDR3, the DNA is TGTGCCAGCAGCTTGCGGGGTTCCTATGGCTACACCTTC. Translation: CASSLRGSYGYTF.

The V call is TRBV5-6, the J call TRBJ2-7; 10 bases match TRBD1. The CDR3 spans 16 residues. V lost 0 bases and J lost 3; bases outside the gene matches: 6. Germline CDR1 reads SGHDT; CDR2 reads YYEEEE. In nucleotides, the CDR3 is TGTGCCAGCAGCTTGGTAGCGGGACAGGGGATCTACGAGCAGTACTTC. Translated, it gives CASSLVAGQGIYEQYF.

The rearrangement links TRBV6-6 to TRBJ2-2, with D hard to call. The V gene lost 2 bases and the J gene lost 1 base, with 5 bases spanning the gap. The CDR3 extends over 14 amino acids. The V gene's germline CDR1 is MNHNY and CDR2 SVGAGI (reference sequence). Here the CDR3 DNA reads TGTGCCAGCAGTTACAACAGGAACACCGGGGAGCTGTTTTTT. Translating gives CASSYNRNTGELFF.

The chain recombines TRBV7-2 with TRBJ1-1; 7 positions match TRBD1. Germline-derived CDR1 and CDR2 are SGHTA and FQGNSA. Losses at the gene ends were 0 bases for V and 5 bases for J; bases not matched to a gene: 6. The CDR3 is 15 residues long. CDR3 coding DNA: TGTGCCAGCAGCTTAGCGCTGGCAGGGGGGACTGAAGCTTTCTTT. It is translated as CASSLALAGGTEAFF.

The CDR3 loop reads CASSEFAGGPDTQYF. The CDR3 coding sequence is TGCGCCAGCAGCGAGTTCGCGGGAGGGCCAGATACGCAGTATTTT. This chain joins TRBV4-3 and TRBJ2-3; 9 bases line up with TRBD2. Losses at the gene ends were 5 bases for V and 4 bases for J; bases not matched to a gene: 7. The CDR3 loop spans 15 amino acids. Per germline, CDR1 LGHNA and CDR2 YSLEER.

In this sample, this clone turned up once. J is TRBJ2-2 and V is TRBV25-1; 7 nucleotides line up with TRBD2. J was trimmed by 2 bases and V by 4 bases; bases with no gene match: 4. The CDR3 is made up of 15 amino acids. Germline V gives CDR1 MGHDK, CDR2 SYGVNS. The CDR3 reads CASSAAGKNTGELFF. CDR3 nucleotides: TGTGCCAGCAGTGCAGCGGGAAAAAACACCGGGGAGCTGTTTTTT.

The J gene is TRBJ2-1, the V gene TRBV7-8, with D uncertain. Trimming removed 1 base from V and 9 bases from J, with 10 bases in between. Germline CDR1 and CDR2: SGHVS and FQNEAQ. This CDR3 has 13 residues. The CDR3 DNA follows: TGTGCCAGCAGCTTAGGTGTGGTTGGTGAGCAGTTCTTC. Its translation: CASSLGVVGEQFF.

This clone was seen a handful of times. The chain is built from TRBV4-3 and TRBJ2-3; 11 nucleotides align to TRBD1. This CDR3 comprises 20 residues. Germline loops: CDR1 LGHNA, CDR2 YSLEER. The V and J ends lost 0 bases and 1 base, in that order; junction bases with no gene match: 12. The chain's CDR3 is CASSQDLLVGTGGGTDTQYF. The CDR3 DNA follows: TGCGCCAGCAGCCAAGATTTGTTAGTGGGGACAGGGGGGGGCACAGATACGCAGTATTTT.

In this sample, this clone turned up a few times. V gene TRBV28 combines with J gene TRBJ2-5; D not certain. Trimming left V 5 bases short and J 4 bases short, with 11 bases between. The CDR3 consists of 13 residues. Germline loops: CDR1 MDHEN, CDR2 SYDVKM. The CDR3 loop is CASSQNSPETQYF. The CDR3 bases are TGTGCCAGCAGTCAGAACTCCCCAGAGACCCAGTACTTC.

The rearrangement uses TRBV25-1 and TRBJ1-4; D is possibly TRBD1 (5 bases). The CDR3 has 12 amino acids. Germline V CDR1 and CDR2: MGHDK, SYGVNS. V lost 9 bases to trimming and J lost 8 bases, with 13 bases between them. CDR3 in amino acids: CASSLGPEKLFF. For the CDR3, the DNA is TGTGCCAGTAGTTTGGGACCAGAAAAACTGTTTTTT.